This T cell receptor (beta chain) was identified during a study of blood T cell repertoires in COVID-19. Overall study context: Acute and convalescent COVID-19 samples came from the United States, Italy and Spain.

In its sample, this clone was seen once. TCRdb keeps only in-frame clones here, not all; method: immunoSEQ multiplex PCR. Of roughly 150,000 clones listed, around 84% are singletons. Germline CDR1 reads MDHEN; CDR2 reads SYDVKM. V dropped 7 bases and J dropped 9; count of bases not matched to a gene: 5. The CDR3 is 11 amino acids. This clonotype was obtained from a woman of 80 years or more with COVID-19, enrolled during active disease. The V gene is TRBV28, the J gene TRBJ1-1; 7 bases map to TRBD1. Sample: peripheral blood. This chain's CDR3 is CASTSTGQAFF. The CDR3 DNA sequence: TGTGCCAGCACATCGACAGGGCAAGCTTTCTTT.